Listed below are T cell receptor beta chains from one sample, sequenced in a study of response to subunit inactivated influenza vaccine. One entry per CDR3 protein, called by TCRdb with MiXCR from the RT-PCR reads. Seen here are over 400,000 distinct CDR3 sequences, roughly 13% observed once, and the top ten hold about 12%. The starting material was PBMCs from blood, obtained about 6 weeks after vaccination. These receptors all come from a man aged 45-65 years who received an inactivated influenza vaccine. The CDR3 runs from the conserved cysteine through the conserved F or W. The D gene is left open where the match is weak. The size entry is marked missing in some rows and otherwise reads once, few, many or a size class.

V,J,D,size,CDR3,DNA
TRBV29-1,TRBJ2-1,NA,many,CSVEGQGQLNEQFF,TGCAGCGTTGAGGGGCAGGGGCAGTTGAATGAGCAGTTCTTC
TRBV6-1,TRBJ1-6,TRBD1,few,CATRTGILSPLHF,TGTGCCACACGGACAGGGATTTTGTCACCCCTCCACTTT
TRBV5-1,TRBJ2-1,TRBD2,few,CASSSRVAGGNGEQFF,TGCGCCAGCAGCTCGAGAGTAGCGGGGGGGAATGGTGAGCAGTTCTTC
TRBV4-3,TRBJ2-6,TRBD1,NA,CASSPGQGRGANVLTF,TGCGCCAGCAGCCCGGGACAGGGGAGAGGGGCCAACGTCCTGACTTTC
TRBV10-3,TRBJ2-3,NA,few,CAISESNLNTDTQYF,TGTGCCATCAGTGAGTCCAATCTTAACACAGATACGCAGTATTTT
TRBV11-2,TRBJ2-2,NA,few,CASSLWSATGELFF,TGTGCCAGCAGCTTATGGTCTGCCACCGGGGAGCTGTTTTTT
TRBV4-2,TRBJ2-2,NA,few,CASSQEVRSNTGELFF,TGTGCCAGCAGCCAAGAAGTGCGTTCGAACACCGGGGAGCTGTTTTTT
TRBV7-8,TRBJ2-7,TRBD1,many,CASSIGQGGSYEQYF,TGTGCCAGCAGCATAGGACAGGGTGGAAGCTACGAGCAGTACTTC
TRBV18,TRBJ1-2,TRBD1,NA,CASSPKQGDYGYTF,TGTGCCAGCTCACCCAAACAGGGGGACTATGGCTACACCTTC
TRBV15,TRBJ1-1,NA,NA,CATSRAAGRTEAFF,TGTGCCACCAGCAGAGCTGCGGGGAGGACTGAAGCTTTCTTT
TRBV7-8,TRBJ1-1,NA,few,CASSLNLGGTEAFF,TGTGCCAGCAGCCTAAACCTGGGGGGCACTGAAGCTTTCTTT
TRBV15,TRBJ1-2,NA,NA,CATSRGLDSSYGYTF,TGTGCCACCAGCAGGGGACTGGACAGTTCCTATGGCTACACCTTC
TRBV9,TRBJ2-7,TRBD1,many,CASSVAPGTAYEQYF,TGTGCCAGCAGCGTAGCTCCCGGGACAGCCTACGAGCAGTACTTC
TRBV7-2,TRBJ2-5,TRBD2,few,CASSFSGSGFETQYF,TGTGCCAGCAGCTTTAGCGGGAGCGGTTTTGAGACCCAGTACTTC
TRBV29-1,TRBJ1-1,NA,few,CSVARYENTEAFF,TGCAGCGTTGCCAGGTATGAGAACACTGAAGCTTTCTTT
TRBV20-1,TRBJ1-5,NA,few,CSARRESNQPQHF,TGCAGTGCTAGACGGGAAAGCAATCAGCCCCAGCATTTT
TRBV12-3/TRBV12-4,TRBJ2-1,NA,few,CASSLAIASYNEQFF,TGTGCCAGCAGTTTAGCCATAGCCTCCTACAATGAGCAGTTCTTC
TRBV7-3,TRBJ2-1,NA,many,CASSLMATPSPYNEQFF,TGTGCCAGCAGCTTAATGGCGACCCCTTCCCCTTACAATGAGCAGTTCTTC
TRBV7-8,TRBJ2-5,TRBD2,NA,CASSPGLAGPETQYF,TGTGCCAGCAGCCCGGGACTAGCGGGTCCAGAGACCCAGTACTTC
TRBV9,TRBJ2-7,NA,NA,CASSTQPGTREQYF,TGTGCCAGCAGCACACAACCCGGGACGAGAGAGCAGTACTTC
TRBV9,TRBJ2-2,NA,many,CASSAPGGVGYTGELFF,TGTGCCAGCAGCGCCCCCGGCGGGGTGGGCTACACCGGGGAGCTGTTTTTT